These T cell receptor beta chains were read from a single sample in a study of Ad26.COV2.S vaccination and SARS-CoV-2 variants. Here immunoSEQ multiplex PCR was the method, and the copy in TCRdb shows in-frame clones only, minus some. The sample has about 370,000 clones; approximately 90% are singletons. The specimen comprised peripheral blood, sampled in a trial of Ad26.COV2.S vaccine versus placebo. These receptors originate from a person aged 18-65 years who received the Ad26.COV2.S COVID-19 vaccine or a placebo. Both conserved end residues are trimmed from each CDR3. The order of the fields is J gene, CDR3 length, V gene, CDR3 protein.

TRBJ2-7 12 TRBV7-6 ASSLVTGSYEQY
TRBJ1-1 8 TRBV18 ASMDRVPF
TRBJ2-7 10 TRBV3-1/TRBV3-2 ASSQGGFGQY
TRBJ1-1 11 TRBV6-5 ASRADGNTEAF
TRBJ1-5 12 TRBV7-6 ASSLGGLDQPQH
TRBJ1-1 11 TRBV18 ASSPLGQGRAF
TRBJ1-6 13 TRBV6-6 ASRGEGEVGSPLH
TRBJ1-1 10 TRBV7-9 AIRLVNTEAF
TRBJ1-5 12 TRBV19 ASTQTGSNQPQH
TRBJ2-7 13 TRBV6-5 ASSYGASEPYEQY
TRBJ2-7 13 TRBV19 ASSIGQGGSYEQY
TRBJ1-5 14 TRBV19 ASSIDHNRLNQPQH
TRBJ1-2 12 TRBV5-5 ASSHPGTGNGYT
TRBJ2-1 8 TRBV6-5 AIRDNEQF
TRBJ1-1 14 TRBV5-4 ASSIGQGRLGTEAF
TRBJ2-7 14 TRBV27 ASSLSGQGLGYEQY
TRBJ1-1 14 TRBV4-3 ASSPSTGEGYTEAF
TRBJ2-1 9 TRBV5-6 ASSAGNEQF
TRBJ1-2 12 TRBV5-1 ASSRDREAGGYT
TRBJ2-1 13 TRBV5-4 ASSNDRGSYNEQF
TRBJ1-2 13 TRBV5-6 ASSFIGQGRHGYT
TRBJ2-7 9 TRBV7-9 ASSPSYEQY
TRBJ1-1 12 TRBV5-4 ASSFGTTNTEAF
TRBJ1-2 12 TRBV4-1 ASSHRTENYGYT
TRBJ2-1 15 TRBV14 ASSVEPPFSSYNEQF
TRBJ1-6 13 TRBV9 ASSVDSPINSPLH
TRBJ1-1 9 TRBV7-9 ASSLNTEAF
TRBJ2-1 12 TRBV19 ATRRAETRNEQF
TRBJ2-2 12 TRBV4-1 ASSHQTETGELF